These T cell receptor beta chains were read from a single sample in a study of neurological immune-mediated disorders. MiXCR, applied by TCRdb to the 5' RACE reads, yields one record per CDR3 protein. The top ten clones hold over 4% of a sample with some 25,000 distinct CDR3 sequences, roughly 6.3% of them seen once. What was sequenced was PBMCs. These receptor sequences come from a woman aged 40 to 55 in good health. Each CDR3 is given with its conserved first and last residue. The order of the fields is J gene, V gene, D gene, clone size, CDR3 protein, CDR3 DNA. D genes are given only for firm matches. Size values are once, few and many counts, or a class for expanded clones, and some rows have none.

TRBJ2-1	TRBV29-1	TRBD2	many	CSVAGLADYNEQFF	TGCAGCGTGGCGGGACTAGCTGATTACAATGAGCAGTTCTTC
TRBJ2-2	TRBV5-1	TRBD1	many	CASSEKGASNTGELFF	TGCGCCAGCAGCGAAAAGGGGGCATCGAACACCGGGGAGCTGTTTTTT
TRBJ1-5	TRBV20-1	-	many	CSAKDSKPNQPQHF	TGCAGTGCTAAGGACAGCAAACCCAATCAGCCCCAGCATTTT
TRBJ2-3	TRBV6-2/TRBV6-3	-	many	CASSYSKGGGTISDTQYF	TGTGCCAGCAGTTACTCGAAGGGAGGTGGGACCATCTCAGATACGCAGTATTTT
TRBJ1-2	TRBV6-1	TRBD1	many	CASTFGQGTNYGYTF	TGTGCCAGCACCTTTGGACAGGGGACTAACTATGGCTACACCTTC
TRBJ1-5	TRBV28	-	many	CASTLSQGRGNQPQHF	TGTGCCAGCACACTTTCACAGGGTAGGGGCAATCAGCCCCAGCATTTT
TRBJ1-3	TRBV5-1	-	many	CASSSEGYSLNTIYF	TGCGCCAGCAGCTCGGAGGGATACAGTCTGAACACCATATATTTT
TRBJ2-2	TRBV4-2	-	medium-sized	CASSQEPTGLNTGELFF	TGTGCCAGCAGCCAAGAACCGACTGGACTAAACACCGGGGAGCTGTTTTTT
TRBJ2-7	TRBV5-6	TRBD2	many	CASSSAGGTYEQYF	TGTGCCAGCAGCTCAGCGGGAGGGACCTACGAGCAGTACTTC
TRBJ2-1	TRBV20-1	TRBD2	many	CSAPREGYTNEQFF	TGCAGTGCCCCGCGGGAGGGGTACACCAATGAGCAGTTCTTC
TRBJ2-2	TRBV6-5	-	many	CASSYDGARTGELFF	TGTGCCAGCAGTTACGATGGGGCAAGGACCGGGGAGCTGTTTTTT
TRBJ2-1	TRBV29-1	-	many	CSVEAQMTEGQFF	TGCAGCGTTGAAGCTCAAATGACAGAGGGGCAGTTCTTC
TRBJ1-3	TRBV7-9	-	many	CASSAIQGNTIYF	TGTGCCAGCAGCGCAATACAGGGAAACACCATATATTTT
TRBJ1-2	TRBV5-1	-	many	CASSPGGASSNGYTF	TGCGCCAGCAGCCCCGGCGGAGCCTCCTCCAATGGCTACACCTTC
TRBJ2-1	TRBV20-1	-	many	CSATHLGGSYNEQFF	TGCAGTGCTACCCATCTCGGGGGATCCTACAATGAGCAGTTCTTC
TRBJ1-4	TRBV7-9	-	medium-sized	CASSSATGEKLFF	TGTGCCAGCAGCTCCGCGACAGGCGAAAAACTGTTTTTT
TRBJ2-7	TRBV3-1	TRBD1	many	CASSPDRPDRGSPYEQYF	TGTGCCAGCAGCCCCGACCGACCAGACAGGGGGAGTCCCTACGAGCAGTACTTC
TRBJ1-3	TRBV5-1	-	many	CASSVTGIDSGNTIYF	TGCGCCAGCAGCGTTACCGGGATAGACTCTGGAAACACCATATATTTT
TRBJ1-1	TRBV7-9	-	many	CASTNMALNTEAFF	TGTGCCAGCACAAACATGGCCCTGAACACTGAAGCTTTCTTT
TRBJ2-2	TRBV29-1	TRBD2	many	CSVDSSGIAGELFF	TGCAGCGTTGACTCTAGCGGGATCGCCGGGGAGCTGTTTTTT
TRBJ2-4	TRBV6-5	TRBD2	many	CASSSTGLAGEWAKNIQYF	TGTGCCAGCAGTTCGACGGGACTAGCGGGAGAGTGGGCCAAAAACATTCAGTACTTC
TRBJ2-3	TRBV29-1	-	many	CSVPGRGASTDTQYF	TGCAGCGTCCCCGGTCGGGGCGCTAGCACAGATACGCAGTATTTT
TRBJ2-7	TRBV6-6	TRBD2	many	CASSYESSGSSEQYF	TGTGCCAGCAGTTACGAGTCTAGCGGGAGTAGCGAGCAGTACTTC
TRBJ2-1	TRBV20-1	TRBD2	-	CSAHGTSGKDEQFF	TGCAGTGCTCACGGGACTAGCGGGAAGGATGAGCAGTTCTTC
TRBJ2-7	TRBV6-5	-	-	CASSYSRVFYEQYF	TGTGCCAGCAGTTACTCGCGGGTTTTCTACGAGCAGTACTTC
TRBJ2-3	TRBV7-2	-	many	CASSVPGGSDTQYF	TGTGCCAGCAGCGTACCGGGTGGTTCAGATACGCAGTATTTT
TRBJ2-1	TRBV7-8	TRBD2	many	CASSRVPGLAGGLYNEQFF	TGTGCCAGCAGCCGCGTCCCGGGACTAGCGGGAGGTCTCTACAATGAGCAGTTCTTC
TRBJ2-1	TRBV7-2	-	many	CASSRDLYNEQFF	TGTGCCAGCAGCAGAGACTTATACAATGAGCAGTTCTTC
TRBJ1-1	TRBV3-1	-	medium-sized	CASSPQTADYTEAFF	TGTGCCAGCAGCCCGCAAACGGCAGACTACACTGAAGCTTTCTTT
TRBJ1-1	TRBV5-1	TRBD1	many	CASSLQGVNTEAFF	TGCGCCAGCAGCTTACAGGGGGTGAACACTGAAGCTTTCTTT
TRBJ2-7	TRBV28	TRBD2	many	CASSSPPTSLDEQYF	TGTGCCAGCAGTTCTCCCCCGACTAGCCTCGACGAGCAGTACTTC
TRBJ1-5	TRBV6-6	-	many	CASTRGTLGSNQPQHF	TGTGCCAGCACCAGGGGAACCCTGGGGAGCAATCAGCCCCAGCATTTT
TRBJ1-2	TRBV4-3	TRBD1	-	CASSQDQGARGYTF	TGCGCCAGCAGCCAAGACCAGGGGGCGCGCGGCTACACCTTC
TRBJ2-1	TRBV7-8	TRBD2	many	CASSLRREGRDEQFF	TGTGCCAGCAGCTTAAGGCGGGAGGGCCGGGATGAGCAGTTCTTC
TRBJ2-7	TRBV6-1	TRBD2	many	CAISIESGTYEQYF	TGTGCCATCTCGATTGAAAGCGGGACCTACGAGCAGTACTTC
TRBJ2-5	TRBV20-1	-	many	CSANSGQETQYF	TGCAGTGCTAATAGCGGCCAAGAGACCCAGTACTTC
TRBJ1-2	TRBV5-1	TRBD1	many	CASSLNSGQGPGGYTF	TGCGCCAGCAGCTTGAACTCCGGACAGGGTCCGGGTGGCTACACCTTC
TRBJ2-3	TRBV7-9	-	many	CASSLEGDTQYF	TGTGCCAGCAGCTTAGAAGGAGATACGCAGTATTTT
TRBJ1-1	TRBV7-9	-	many	CASSLVGWRGLNTEAFF	TGTGCCAGCAGCTTGGTCGGGTGGCGGGGGTTGAACACTGAAGCTTTCTTT
TRBJ2-1	TRBV20-1	-	many	CSARVWGLAGTGNEQFF	TGCAGTGCTAGGGTCTGGGGACTAGCAGGGACAGGCAATGAGCAGTTCTTC
TRBJ2-1	TRBV4-1	-	many	CASSQAGRGNEQFF	TGCGCCAGCAGCCAAGCGGGCAGGGGAAATGAGCAGTTCTTC
TRBJ2-1	TRBV7-2	TRBD1	many	CASSLDRANEQFF	TGTGCCAGCAGCTTGGACAGGGCTAATGAGCAGTTCTTC
TRBJ2-3	TRBV7-2	-	many	CASSSQGGRTDTQYF	TGTGCCAGCAGCTCCCAGGGGGGCAGGACGGATACGCAGTATTTT
TRBJ1-4	TRBV11-2	-	many	CASSPRGDLIEKLFF	TGTGCCAGCAGCCCCCGCGGGGATTTGATTGAAAAACTGTTTTTT
TRBJ2-2	TRBV20-1	TRBD1	-	CSARGSGQITGELFF	TGCAGTGCTAGAGGGTCGGGACAGATCACCGGGGAGCTGTTTTTT
TRBJ2-7	TRBV28	-	many	CASRSVPGPPEGSYEQYF	TGTGCCAGCAGATCCGTTCCGGGACCCCCCGAAGGCTCCTACGAGCAGTACTTC
TRBJ2-7	TRBV20-1	-	medium-sized	CSARRVTEQYF	TGCAGTGCTAGAAGGGTGACCGAGCAGTACTTC